The 5 T cell receptor beta chains below come from one sample, sequenced in a study of shared clonotypes between healthy human individuals (dated by TCRdb to 2020 to 2021). Library prep was done by the immunoSEQ multiplex PCR assay. TCRdb took over this immuneACCESS table, retaining in-frame rearrangements with V and J assigned. Such tables are incomplete; in checked studies, under half of the missing clones stem from an unresolved V gene, and the remainder is unexplained. The sample contains 2.3 million or so clones, just over 90% of them found a single time. The ten most abundant clones make up 0.39% of the sample. The sequencing sample was made of naive CD4+ T cells from PBMCs. Taken with the paper, the label for cell subset or site translates to: CD45RA+ positively selected. These receptors all stem from a man younger than 35 in good health. Some clones in this sample may be carry-over from other donors' samples.

The gene calls are TRBV9 and TRBJ1-2; tentative D call: TRBD1 (5 bases). The CDR3 totals 13 residues. V shed 2 bases and J shed 8 bases, with 13 bases lying between them. From germline, CDR1 is SGDLS and CDR2 YYNGEE. Written as DNA, the CDR3 is TGTGCCAGCAGCGTCGAGGGGTTAGGGGGCTACACCTTC. Translated, it gives CASSVEGLGGYTF.

The rearrangement joins TRBV6-1 to TRBJ1-2; tentative D call: TRBD1 (6 bases). The V and J ends lost 3 bases and 4 bases respectively, with 18 bases between them. The CDR3 sequence is 16 residues long. CDR1 is MNHNS and CDR2 is SASEGT in the germline V gene. The DNA of the CDR3 is TGTGCCAGCAGTGATCCCGGGACACCCAGGGGCTATGGCTACACCTTC. As protein: CASSDPGTPRGYGYTF.

The chain is built from TRBV5-4 and TRBJ1-1; D gene uncertain. V gave up 2 bases and J gave up 5 bases, with 10 bases separating them. This CDR3 spans 13 amino acids. From germline, CDR1 is SGHNT and CDR2 YYREEE (reference sequence). The CDR3 DNA reads as TGTGCCAGCAGCTTCTCGAGGGATACTGAAGCTTTCTTT. The encoded protein is CASSFSRDTEAFF.

This clone has a single count. The rearrangement links TRBV11-2 to TRBJ1-1; weak D call: TRBD1 (5 bases). CDR3 length equals 15 residues. Trimming shortened V by 0 bases and J by 1 base, and 9 bases separated the two germline ends. The germline CDR1 and CDR2 sequences are SGHAT and FQNNGV. CDR3 DNA sequence: TGTGCCAGCAGCTTAGACGGTAGGGGGAACACTGAAGCTTTCTTT. Protein: CASSLDGRGNTEAFF.

The rearrangement uses TRBV28 and TRBJ2-7; D is perhaps TRBD2 (6 bases). Trimming left V 5 bases short and J 4 bases short, with 15 bases between. Germline CDR1 and CDR2: MDHEN and SYDVKM. The CDR3 spans 14 residues. CDR3 protein: CASSPGGSGYEQYF. The CDR3 DNA is TGTGCCAGCAGTCCTGGGGGGTCGGGGTACGAGCAGTACTTC.